Below, 6 T cell receptor beta chains from the same sample are listed, as sequenced in a study of a mutant IDH1 vaccine in newly diagnosed glioma. Sequencing used immunoSEQ multiplex PCR; TCRdb keeps in-frame clones, though not all of them. The table lists 70,000 or so clones, around 82% of them singletons. Time point noted: baseline, week 1 (first vaccination visit). Indicated treatment: pre-vaccination baseline after standard-of-care therapy. This specimen was peripheral blood mononuclear cells (PBMCs), taken from a glioma patient treated with radiotherapy, temozolomide or both. The origin of the receptors is a woman younger than 30 with glioma. Some clones in this sample may be carry-over from other donors' samples.

The gene calls are TRBV5-4 and TRBJ1-1, with a weak D call TRBD1 (6 bases). Germline CDR1 SGHNT, CDR2 YYREEE (reference sequence). The CDR3 is made up of 16 amino acids. Trimming removed 0 bases at V and 1 base at J, with 13 bases between. The CDR3 region is CASSLGAGGQNTEAFF. Written as DNA, the CDR3 is TGTGCCAGCAGCTTGGGGGCTGGGGGACAGAACACTGAAGCTTTCTTT.

The V and J genes are TRBV30 and TRBJ2-3, with 9 positions matching TRBD1. The CDR3 totals 15 residues. Germline-derived CDR1 and CDR2 are GTSNPN and SVGIG (reference sequence). Trimming cost V 3 bases and J 4 bases; bases outside gene matches: 8. CDR3 nucleotides: TGTGCCTGGAGACCCGACAGGGGGGCACCAGATACGCAGTATTTT. It encodes CAWRPDRGAPDTQYF.

The chain recombines TRBV5-1 with TRBJ2-5; no clear D. This CDR3 region has 13 residues. Between the trimmed V and J ends, which lost 7 bases and 5 bases, there was a span of 15 bases. Germline-derived CDR1 and CDR2 are SGHRS and YFSETQ. CDR3 coding DNA: TGCGCCAGCGCCAGCATTGTCACGGAGACCCAGTACTTC. Protein: CASASIVTETQYF.

The chain combines TRBV30 with TRBJ2-7; TRBD2 might be the D (5 bases). V shed 3 bases and J shed 7 bases, with 19 bases lying between them. Germline loops: CDR1 GTSNPN, CDR2 SVGIG (reference sequence). The CDR3 contains 14 residues. The CDR3 DNA reads as TGTGCCTGGAGCGGGCTAGCCCTACCGAGGGAGCAGTACTTC. This translates into CAWSGLALPREQYF.

J is TRBJ2-2 and V is TRBV6-5; TRBD1 matches 7 bases. V gave up 5 bases and J gave up 7 bases; unmatched junction bases: 10. The CDR3 covers 15 residues. Germline V CDR1 and CDR2: MNHEY, SVGAGI. The DNA of the CDR3 is TGTGCCAGCAGTAGGGTGGGACAGATCATCGGGGAGCTGTTTTTT. Its translation: CASSRVGQIIGELFF.

The chain links TRBV13 to TRBJ2-1, with 10 bases aligning to TRBD1. The length of the CDR3 is 15 residues. V dropped 5 bases and J dropped 6; count of bases not matched to a gene: 7. Germline lookup yields CDR1 PRHDT and CDR2 FYEKMQ (reference sequence). CDR3 amino acids: CASSPPRTGGNEQFF. CDR3 bases: TGTGCCAGCAGCCCCCCGAGGACAGGGGGCAATGAGCAGTTCTTC. The full variable domain, its missing parts supplied by reference TRBV13 and TRBJ2-1, is AAGVIQSPRHLIKEKRETATLKCYPIPRHDTVYWYQQGPGQDPQFLISFYEKMQSDKGSIPDRFSAQQFSDYHSELNMSSLELGDSALYFCASSPPRTGGNEQFFGPGTRLTVL.